Presented here are 18 T cell receptor beta chains from one specimen sequenced in a study of CD8+CD57+ T cells in acquired aplastic anemia. Patients chosen for sequencing had CD8+CD57+ cells that had expanded, as shown by flow cytometry. The template for TCR beta VDJ and CDR3 sequence profiling was genomic DNA. TCRdb re-analysed the reads in MiXCR, keeping a single row per CDR3 protein. This table has 130,000 or so distinct CDR3 sequences, almost 40% appearing once. The specimen was sorted CD4+, CD8+, or CD8+CD57+ T cells (not recorded which) from PBMCs. The receptor set was obtained from a human donor with aplastic anemia.

This clonotype was detected many times. The rearrangement links TRBV2 to TRBJ2-2; D is possibly TRBD1 (6 bases). V lost 5 bases and J lost 6, with 10 bases in between. CDR1 SNHLY and CDR2 FYNNEI come from the germline V gene. CDR3 length: 13 residues. Here the CDR3 reads CASSPGDPGELFF. The CDR3 nucleotides are TGTGCCAGCAGTCCAGGGGACCCCGGGGAGCTGTTTTTT.

The rearrangement links TRBV18 to TRBJ2-1; the D gene is possibly TRBD2 (7 bases). Germline V CDR1 and CDR2: KGHSH, LQKENI. V gave up 3 bases and J gave up 6 bases, with 15 bases separating them. CDR3 length: 15 residues. The chain's CDR3 is CASSPGWRGGNEQFF. The CDR3 DNA sequence: TGTGCCAGCTCACCCGGATGGAGGGGGGGCAATGAGCAGTTCTTC.

Points on this clonotype: One junction end disagrees with the germline gene, perhaps due to a read error. The chain combines TRBV2 with TRBJ1-5, with D unresolved. This CDR3 is 12 amino acids long. In germline, CDR1 is SNHLY, CDR2 FYNNEI. The CDR3 nucleotides are TGTGCCAACAGTTATGAGAATCAGCTCCAGCATTTT. Residues: CANSYENQLQHF.

CDR3 DNA: TGTGCCACCAAGACAGATTATACCGGGGAGCTGTTTTTT. Translating gives CATKTDYTGELFF. The gene calls are TRBV6-2 or TRBV6-3 and TRBJ2-2, with a possible D match to TRBD1 (5 bases). This CDR3 has 13 amino acids. The ends were cut back, 10 bases at V and 5 bases at J, with 14 bases in the middle. Germline-derived CDR1 and CDR2 are MNHEY and SVGEGT.

At least ten counts were recorded for this clonotype. The chain employs TRBV4-3 and TRBJ2-1; no clear D. Trimming shortened V by 2 bases and J by 9 bases, and 11 bases separated the two germline ends. This CDR3 contains 13 residues. CDR1 and CDR2 (germline): LGHNA, YSLEER. The CDR3 loop is CASSQSPVFEQFF. DNA of the CDR3: TGCGCCAGCAGCCAATCTCCCGTTTTTGAGCAGTTCTTC.

As to this clonotype: Lacking the conserved final phenylalanine or tryptophan, this CDR3 likely reflects a read error. The J gene is TRBJ1-2, the V gene TRBV20-1, with D uncertain. Germline CDR1 and CDR2: DFQATT and SNEGSKA (reference sequence). CDR3 length: 13 residues. The V gene lost 5 bases and the J gene lost 5 bases, with 15 bases spanning the gap. The CDR3 sequence: CSAPAAGHYGYTL. Written as DNA, the CDR3 is TGCAGTGCTCCCGCGGCAGGCCATTATGGCTACACCCTC.

There are many counts of this clonotype. This chain links TRBV28 with TRBJ2-7; D uncertain. CDR3 size: 10 residues. Trimming cost V 6 bases and J 4 bases, with 4 bases left between them. Germline V gene lookup returns CDR1 MDHEN and CDR2 SYDVKM. Here the CDR3 reads CASSTYEQYF. CDR3 sequence (DNA): TGTGCCAGCAGCACATACGAGCAGTACTTC.

The chain combines TRBV19 with TRBJ1-1; maybe TRBD1 (5 bases). This CDR3 has 17 residues. Germline V lookup: CDR1 LNHDA, CDR2 SQIVND (reference sequence). V lost 2 bases and J lost 5, with 21 bases in between. CDR3 nucleotides: TGTGCCAGTAGTATACCTTATCCTATCGAGGGGCGAACTGAAGCTTTCTTT. Translated: CASSIPYPIEGRTEAFF.

The chain joins TRBV15 to TRBJ1-2; D may be TRBD1 (6 bases). The CDR3 has 16 amino acids. Trimming removed 3 bases at V and 4 bases at J, with 18 bases between. Germline loops: CDR1 LNHNV, CDR2 YYDKDF (reference sequence). CDR3 nucleotide sequence: TGTGCCACCAGCAGCGGAACTGAGGGGGTTGTCTATGGCTACACCTTC. This codes for CATSSGTEGVVYGYTF.

The chain recombines TRBV11-2 with TRBJ2-1, with 8 bases lining up with TRBD2. V dropped 5 bases and J dropped 0; count of bases not matched to a gene: 6. This CDR3 has 16 amino acids. Germline V gene data show CDR1 as SGHAT and CDR2 as FQNNGV. Written as DNA, the CDR3 is TGTGCCAGCAGCCCCGGGGGGGTCCTCTCCTACAATGAGCAGTTCTTC. As protein: CASSPGGVLSYNEQFF.

This clonotype was seen many times. The chain links TRBV5-8 to TRBJ1-2, with D uncertain. Between the trimmed V and J ends, which lost 4 bases and 0 bases, there was a span of 13 bases. Germline loops: CDR1 SGHTS, CDR2 YDEGEE. The CDR3 consists of 15 residues. The DNA for the CDR3 is TGTGCCAGCAGCCCCGGACGGGTGGCTAACTATGGCTACACCTTC. It codes for CASSPGRVANYGYTF.

This clonotype has more than one count but fewer than ten. This chain joins TRBV10-3 and TRBJ2-1; 12 nucleotides agree with TRBD2. Germline values: CDR1 ENHRY, CDR2 SYGVKD. This CDR3 is built from 17 residues. Trimming took 0 bases from V and 4 from J; bases not matched to a gene: 4. CDR3 coding DNA: TGTGCCATCAGTGAGTCGACTAGCGGGGGTGAATACAATGAGCAGTTCTTC. Its protein product is CAISESTSGGEYNEQFF.

This chain connects TRBV2 to TRBJ2-3; tentative D call: TRBD1 (6 bases). Germline V lookup: CDR1 SNHLY, CDR2 FYNNEI. This CDR3 is built from 14 residues. The V gene lost 6 bases and the J gene lost 2 bases, with 12 bases spanning the gap. This CDR3 is CASRARGPTDTQYF. The CDR3 bases are TGTGCCAGCAGGGCCAGGGGACCCACAGATACGCAGTATTTT. Using reference TRBV2 and TRBJ2-3 for the parts outside the CDR3, the full variable domain is EPEVTQTPSHQVTQMGQEVILRCVPISNHLYFYWYRQILGQKVEFLVSFYNNEISEKSEIFDDQFSVERPDGSNFTLKIRSTKLEDSAMYFCASRARGPTDTQYFGPGTRLTVL.

J is TRBJ1-6 and V is TRBV7-9; D remains ambiguous. Trimming removed 3 bases from V and 10 bases from J, with 10 bases in between. From germline, CDR1 is SEHNR and CDR2 FQNEAQ (reference sequence). The CDR3 is 13 amino acids. CDR3 nucleotides: TGTGCCAGCAGCTTCGACCCACAGTCACCCCTCCACTTT. It translates to CASSFDPQSPLHF.

The V gene is TRBV12-3 or TRBV12-4, the J gene TRBJ1-4; D ambiguous. V was cut by 6 bases and J by 6 bases, with 14 bases left in between. The CDR3 covers 14 residues. The CDR3 bases are TGTGCCAGCAGGCAGTGGGGTCGAGATGAAAAACTGTTTTTT. This encodes CASRQWGRDEKLFF.

A remark on this clonotype: A read error may explain this, as a much larger clone is one base away. The chain combines TRBV4-2 with TRBJ2-3; 13 bases align to TRBD2. The CDR3 length is 16 residues. Germline CDR1 reads LGHNA; CDR2 reads YNFKEQ. The ends lost 7 bases at V and 2 bases at J; junction bases unmatched: 6. In DNA, the CDR3 is TGTGCCAGCAACCAGACTAGCGGGGGGAACACAGATACGCAGTATTTT. The encoded protein is CASNQTSGGNTDTQYF.

This clonotype was detected many times. This chain links TRBV7-9 with TRBJ2-1; maybe TRBD2 (5 bases). Trimming shortened V by 1 base and J by 9 bases, and 16 bases separated the two germline ends. Germline CDR1 reads SEHNR; CDR2 reads FQNEAQ (reference sequence). The CDR3 length is 15 residues. CDR3 nucleotide sequence: TGTGCCAGCAGCTTAGGAGGTGTCTTACGGGGTGAGCAGTTCTTC. It translates to CASSLGGVLRGEQFF.

This clonotype appeared a single time. V is TRBV4-1 and J is TRBJ2-1, with D perhaps being TRBD1 or TRBD2 (5 bases each). V lost 1 base, J lost 8 bases, and 15 bases lay in between. CDR3 length: 15 residues. Looked up from germline, CDR1 is MGHRA and CDR2 is YSYEKL. The CDR3 DNA is TGCGCCAGCAGCCAAGGGGGCAGCCTCGGGGATGAGCAGTTCTTC. Its translation: CASSQGGSLGDEQFF.